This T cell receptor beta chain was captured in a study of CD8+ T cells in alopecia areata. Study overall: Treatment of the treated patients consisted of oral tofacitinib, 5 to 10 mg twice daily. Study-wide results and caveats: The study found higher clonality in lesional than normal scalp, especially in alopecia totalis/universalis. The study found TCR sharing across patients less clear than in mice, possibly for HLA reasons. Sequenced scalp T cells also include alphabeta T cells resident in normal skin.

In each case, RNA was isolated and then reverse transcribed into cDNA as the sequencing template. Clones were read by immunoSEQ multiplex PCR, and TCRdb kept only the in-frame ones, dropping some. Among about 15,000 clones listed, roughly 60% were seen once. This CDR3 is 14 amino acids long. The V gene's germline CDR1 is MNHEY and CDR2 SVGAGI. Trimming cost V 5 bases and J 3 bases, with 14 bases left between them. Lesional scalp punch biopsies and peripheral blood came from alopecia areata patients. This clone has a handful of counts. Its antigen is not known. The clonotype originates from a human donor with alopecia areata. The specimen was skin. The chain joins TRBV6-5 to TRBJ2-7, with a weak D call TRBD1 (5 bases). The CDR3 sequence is CASSRHRMNYEQYF. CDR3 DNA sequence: TGTGCCAGCAGTAGGCACAGGATGAACTACGAGCAGTACTTC.